Given below is one T cell receptor (beta chain) in context. The CDR3 length is 14 residues. J lost 8 bases, V lost 3 bases, and 5 bases had no gene match. Germline V lookup: CDR1 SGDLS, CDR2 YYNGEE. The data were obtained in a study of blood T cell repertoires in COVID-19. Study-wide background: Donors in the United States, Italy and Spain gave samples during acute or convalescent COVID-19.

Produced via immunoSEQ multiplex PCR; TCRdb's table is partial and in-frame only. The table has approximately 220,000 clones, 70% to 90% seen once; the top ten hold around 3.5%. Across 20 to 25 US areas, participants ranged in age from 18 to 89 years. The chain combines TRBV9 with TRBJ1-4, with 9 positions matching TRBD1. Specimen: PBMCs or T cells enriched from blood (not recorded which). The source of this sequence is a woman in her 40s with acute COVID-19. CDR3 in DNA: TGTGCCAGCAGCGCACAGGGGGCTCGCGAAAAACTGTTTTTT. Its translation is CASSAQGAREKLFF.